This T cell receptor beta chain was observed in a study of CD8 T cells in Susac syndrome. The germline V gene has CDR1 SEHNR and CDR2 FQNEAQ (reference sequence). Deletions cut 1 base from V and 4 bases from J, with 11 bases between. The CDR3 consists of 14 residues. Random-hexamer reverse transcription was applied to about 0.5 to 1 ug RNA. The authors amplified TCR beta CDR3 across 54 Vbeta and 13 Jbeta using immunoSEQ multiplex PCR. TCRdb itself ran the immunoSEQ multiplex PCR reads through MiXCR, one entry per CDR3 protein. This table has 120,000 or so distinct CDR3 sequences, over 90% appearing once. Definite or probable Susac syndrome was diagnosed using recently defined diagnostic criteria.

The sample comprised CD8+ T cells from PBMCs. The sequence was obtained from a human donor with Susac syndrome. The chain joins TRBV7-9 to TRBJ2-7, with D possibly being TRBD1 (6 bases). DNA for the CDR3: TGTGCCAGCAGCTTAGGGGGACAAACATACGAGCAGTACTTC. It translates to CASSLGGQTYEQYF. Full variable domain (outside the CDR3, taken from reference TRBV7-9 and TRBJ2-7): DTGVSQNPRHKITKRGQNVTFRCDPISEHNRLYWYRQTLGQGPEFLTYFQNEAQLEKSRLLSDRFSAERPKGSFSTLEIQRTEQGDSAMYLCASSLGGQTYEQYFGPGTRLTVT.